The 18 T cell receptor beta chains presented below share a single source sample, sequenced in a study of T-cell memory formation after mild COVID-19. TCRdb itself ran the 5' RACE reads through MiXCR, one entry per CDR3 protein. Here the sample spans around 470,000 distinct CDR3 sequences, around 19% being singletons. The sample was PBMCs or a T cell subset sorted from them (not recorded which). The receptors here all came from an adult woman who had mild COVID-19 (a few samples of this study predate the infection). Cell type and time point are not known.

V usage is TRBV19 and J usage is TRBJ1-1; no reliable D call. V was cut by 8 bases and J by 0 bases, with 10 bases left in between. Germline lookup yields CDR1 LNHDA and CDR2 SQIVND (reference sequence). This CDR3 contains 13 residues. CDR3 sequence (DNA): TGTGCCAGTCAACGAGGGTTGAACACTGAAGCTTTCTTT. Translated: CASQRGLNTEAFF.

The gene calls are TRBV29-1 and TRBJ1-1; weak D call: TRBD1 (5 bases). Germline CDR1 reads SQVTM; CDR2 reads ANQGSEA. The CDR3 runs to 12 residues. V was shortened by 5 bases and J by 3 bases, with 10 bases between the two germline ends. The CDR3 coding sequence is TGCAGCGTTCCGGGACCAGACACTGAAGCTTTCTTT. It is translated as CSVPGPDTEAFF.

This clonotype was recorded at least ten times. The V and J genes are TRBV7-2 and TRBJ2-2; D is unresolved. CDR3 length equals 15 residues. The germline V and J ends were trimmed by 2 bases and 0 bases, with 7 bases remaining between them. Germline CDR1 reads SGHTA; CDR2 reads FQGNSA. The CDR3 spells CASSLKGSNTGELFF. As DNA, the CDR3 is TGTGCCAGCAGCTTAAAAGGATCGAACACCGGGGAGCTGTTTTTT.

This rearrangement joins TRBV29-1 to TRBJ1-2; 8 bases match TRBD1. V lost 5 bases to trimming and J lost 6 bases; unmatched junction nucleotides: 8. Germline values: CDR1 SQVTM, CDR2 ANQGSEA. The CDR3 covers 13 residues. CDR3 sequence reads: CSVQGRGPDGYTF. The CDR3 DNA sequence: TGCAGCGTTCAGGGCAGGGGGCCAGATGGCTACACCTTC.

This clonotype occurred a few times. This chain links TRBV7-2 with TRBJ2-2, with 16 bases identical to TRBD2. The CDR3 is 17 amino acids. Germline CDR1 is SGHTA and CDR2 is FQGNSA. The trim removed 4 bases at V and 5 bases at J, leaving 4 bases unmatched. CDR3 loop: CASSSGTSGRGTGELFF. The CDR3 nucleotides read TGTGCCAGCAGCTCCGGGACTAGCGGGAGGGGTACCGGGGAGCTGTTTTTT.

CDR3 nucleotide sequence: TGTGCCAGCTCACCGCCTGAGCGCACAGATACGCAGTATTTT. Its protein is CASSPPERTDTQYF. The V and J genes are TRBV18 and TRBJ2-3; D remains ambiguous. Germline loops: CDR1 KGHSH, CDR2 LQKENI. V dropped 3 bases and J dropped 1 base, with 8 bases sitting between them. This CDR3 is built from 14 residues.

This clonotype was counted between two and nine times. V usage is TRBV2 and J usage is TRBJ1-4; 8 bases align to TRBD1. This CDR3 has 16 amino acids. Germline V gives CDR1 SNHLY, CDR2 FYNNEI. Trimming took 4 bases from V and 5 from J; bases not matched to a gene: 9. The DNA of the CDR3 is TGTGCCAGCAGTGCGACCCAGGGGGCAGGGAATGAAAAACTGTTTTTT. It is translated as CASSATQGAGNEKLFF.

This clonotype was observed a few times. This chain links TRBV20-1 with TRBJ1-2; the D gene is possibly TRBD1 (6 bases). CDR1 and CDR2 from the germline V gene are DFQATT and SNEGSKA (reference sequence). CDR3 length: 13 residues. The V and J ends lost 4 bases and 8 bases respectively, with 17 bases between them. CDR3 DNA: TGCAGTGCTACCCTCCCAGGGGAACGGGGCTACACCTTC. As protein: CSATLPGERGYTF.

The chain has TRBV25-1 and TRBJ2-1, with 7 bases identical to TRBD1. The CDR3 sequence is 14 residues long. V was pared by 6 bases and J by 4 bases, with 6 bases of the junction left unmatched. Per the germline V gene, CDR1 is MGHDK and CDR2 is SYGVNS. The CDR3 region is CASRGTVPYNEQFF. CDR3 bases: TGTGCCAGCAGAGGGACAGTGCCTTACAATGAGCAGTTCTTC.

In its sample, this clonotype was seen a few times. This chain joins TRBV20-1 and TRBJ1-5, with D perhaps matching TRBD1 (5 bases). Germline V gives CDR1 DFQATT, CDR2 SNEGSKA (reference sequence). The CDR3 runs to 13 residues. Between the trimmed V and J ends, which lost 0 bases and 6 bases, there was a span of 9 bases. The CDR3 DNA follows: TGCAGTGCTAGAGAAGCAGGGACTCAGCCCCAGCATTTT. Its protein is CSAREAGTQPQHF.

This chain links TRBV6-1 with TRBJ2-2; no firm D call. Germline CDR1 is MNHNS and CDR2 is SASEGT. CDR3 length equals 13 residues. V shed 8 bases and J shed 4 bases, with 11 bases lying between them. Written as DNA, the CDR3 is TGTGCCAGCGGCGCAGTTGGCACCGGGGAGCTGTTTTTT. This encodes CASGAVGTGELFF.

The sample holds a few counts of this clonotype. The V and J genes are TRBV7-9 and TRBJ2-1; 7 bases align to TRBD1. J gave up 1 base and V 6 bases, and 6 bases lay outside the gene matches. Germline lookup yields CDR1 SEHNR and CDR2 FQNEAQ (reference sequence). The CDR3 totals 15 residues. The CDR3 loop is CASRSGTVSYNEQFF. The CDR3 nucleotides read TGTGCCAGCAGGTCCGGGACAGTATCCTACAATGAGCAGTTCTTC.

In its sample, this clonotype was seen a few times. This rearrangement joins TRBV12-3 or TRBV12-4 to TRBJ2-7; D not certain. V was pared by 5 bases and J by 1 base, with 15 bases between. The CDR3 totals 15 residues. CDR3 sequence reads: CASSPQPSRSYEQYF. The CDR3 bases are TGTGCCAGCAGTCCCCAGCCTAGTAGGTCCTACGAGCAGTACTTC.

This clonotype was detected only a few times. This chain joins TRBV11-3 and TRBJ2-1, with 7 bases fitting TRBD2. CDR1 SGHNT and CDR2 YENEEA come from the germline V gene. Losses at the gene ends were 1 base for V and 0 bases for J; bases not matched to a gene: 6. The CDR3 has 17 amino acids. The CDR3 DNA sequence: TGTGCCAGCAGCTTAGGCGGGGGATTCGGCTCCTACAATGAGCAGTTCTTC. It specifies CASSLGGGFGSYNEQFF.

In this sample, this clonotype turned up many times. The rearrangement joins TRBV5-4 to TRBJ1-2, with unresolved D. The CDR3 loop spans 16 amino acids. V was trimmed by 3 bases and J by 7 bases, leaving 22 bases between them. Per the germline V gene, CDR1 is SGHNT and CDR2 is YYREEE (reference sequence). The DNA for the CDR3 is TGTGCCAGCAGCTCCGCCAGTGCCCTTGACGGTGGTGGCTACACCTTC. Translating it yields CASSSASALDGGGYTF.

There are a few counts of this clonotype. A read error may be the cause here, since a much bigger clone is one base away. J is TRBJ2-7 and V is TRBV7-6; D is perhaps TRBD1 (6 bases). V was trimmed by 4 bases and J by 1 base, leaving 11 bases between them. The CDR3 has 14 amino acids. Germline V CDR1 and CDR2: SGHVS, FNYEAQ. CDR3 amino acids: CASSSEQGSYEQYF. DNA of the CDR3: TGTGCCAGCAGCTCCGAACAGGGTTCCTACGAGCAGTACTTC.

V usage is TRBV6-2 or TRBV6-3 and J usage is TRBJ2-5; 7 nucleotides match TRBD1. Germline V gene data show CDR1 as MNHEY and CDR2 as SVGEGT. The length of the CDR3 is 14 residues. The V gene end was trimmed by 6 bases and the J gene end by 3 bases; junction bases not matched to a gene: 7. The CDR3 spells CASRQQGMEETQYF. In DNA, the CDR3 is TGTGCCAGCAGACAACAGGGGATGGAAGAGACCCAGTACTTC.

This clonotype was observed a handful of times. V is TRBV6-5 and J is TRBJ2-2; 8 nucleotides match TRBD2. V was clipped by 2 bases and J by 6 bases; unmatched bases: 8. The CDR3 runs 16 residues. CDR1 is MNHEY and CDR2 is SVGAGI in the germline V gene. This chain's CDR3 is CASSYVAGGLPGELFF. CDR3 DNA: TGTGCCAGCAGTTACGTTGCGGGGGGCTTACCCGGGGAGCTGTTTTTT.